This TCR beta chain was captured in a study of cytomegalovirus exposure and HLA in healthy donors. Primers included in the PCR were 60 Vbeta and 13 Jbeta primers. Only in-frame clones appear in the TCRdb table, and some are missing; sequencing was by immunoSEQ multiplex PCR. The sample includes about 130,000 clones. Donors counted as nominally healthy when sampled, yet unrecorded immune exposures were likely. The CDR3 consists of 13 residues. The germline gives CDR1 SGHNT, CDR2 YYREEE (reference sequence). V was shortened by 1 base and J by 7 bases, with 11 bases between the two germline ends. The chain uses TRBV5-4 and TRBJ1-1, with D possibly matching TRBD1 (6 bases). What was sequenced was PBMCs. The sequence was collected from a woman aged 55 to 70 in good health and CMV-seronegative. The CDR3, as DNA: TGTGCCAGCAGCTTGAACCAGGACAGTGAAGCTTTCTTT. This encodes CASSLNQDSEAFF.